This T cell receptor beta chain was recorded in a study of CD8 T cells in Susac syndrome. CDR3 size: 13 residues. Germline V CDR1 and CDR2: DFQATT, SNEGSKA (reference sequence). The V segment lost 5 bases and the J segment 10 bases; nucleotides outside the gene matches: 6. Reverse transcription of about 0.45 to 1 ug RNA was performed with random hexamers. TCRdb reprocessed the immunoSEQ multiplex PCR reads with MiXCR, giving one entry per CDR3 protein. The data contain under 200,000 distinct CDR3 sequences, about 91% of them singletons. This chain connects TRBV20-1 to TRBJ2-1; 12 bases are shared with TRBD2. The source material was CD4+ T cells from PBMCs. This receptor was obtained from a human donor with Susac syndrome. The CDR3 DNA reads TGCAGTGCTTCTAGCGGGAGGGCCGTGGAGCAGTTCTTC. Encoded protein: CSASSGRAVEQFF.